This T cell receptor beta chain was observed in a study of Ad26.COV2.S vaccination and SARS-CoV-2 variants. Study-wide context: It was the COV1001 Ad26.COV2.S trial arm that included the donor.

Treatment noted: about 20 received Ad26.COV2.S at low or high dose, single or two shots; several received placebo; per-sample allocation not given. Samples came from day 63 after the first vaccine or placebo injection. Overall study findings and caveats: It was found that vaccine and placebo recipients had similar non-spike TCR breadth. Possible underestimation of total T cell responses by the TCR breadth and depth analyses was noted. Vaccine recipients had higher spike-specific TCR breadth than placebo recipients.

Between the trimmed V and J ends, which lost 4 bases and 0 bases, there was a span of 6 bases. In germline, CDR1 is LNHDA, CDR2 SQIVND (reference sequence). The CDR3 spans 13 residues. Points on this clone: Antigen specificity is unknown.

TCRdb keeps only in-frame clones here, not all; method: immunoSEQ multiplex PCR. The sample yields about 480,000 clones, roughly nine tenths seen once. The specimen was peripheral blood, collected in a trial of Ad26.COV2.S vaccine versus placebo. J is TRBJ1-1 and V is TRBV19; D not resolved. This clonotype was sampled from a person between 18 and 65 years old who received the Ad26.COV2.S COVID-19 vaccine or a placebo. The CDR3 coding sequence is TGTGCCAGTAGTAATGGCGTGAACACTGAAGCTTTCTTT. Protein sequence: CASSNGVNTEAFF.